This TCR beta chain was sequenced during a study of cytomegalovirus exposure and HLA in healthy donors. Notes on the study in general: For most TCR sequences rarity was the rule, although some public TCRs occurred in many donors. Reports showed the classifier diagnosing cytomegalovirus status with high specificity and sensitivity.

Concerning this clone: The antigen is not known.

TCRdb keeps only in-frame clones here, not all; method: immunoSEQ multiplex PCR. Of some 150,000 clones listed, more than 70% are singletons. The donors were part of the approximately 120-subject validation cohort, which stood apart from the roughly 670-subject first cohort. The TCR was taken from a young man in good health and CMV-seronegative. The sequenced material came from PBMCs.

The CDR3: CASSPTGTKLMNTEAFF. The CDR3 DNA reads as TGCGCCAGCAGCCCCACCGGGACAAAGCTCATGAACACTGAAGCTTTCTTT. The rearrangement links TRBV5-1 to TRBJ1-1, with TRBD1 as a possible D gene (6 bases). The V end lost 4 bases, the J end lost 0 bases, and 19 bases lay between the germline ends. This CDR3 is built from 17 residues. Germline values: CDR1 SGHRS, CDR2 YFSETQ.